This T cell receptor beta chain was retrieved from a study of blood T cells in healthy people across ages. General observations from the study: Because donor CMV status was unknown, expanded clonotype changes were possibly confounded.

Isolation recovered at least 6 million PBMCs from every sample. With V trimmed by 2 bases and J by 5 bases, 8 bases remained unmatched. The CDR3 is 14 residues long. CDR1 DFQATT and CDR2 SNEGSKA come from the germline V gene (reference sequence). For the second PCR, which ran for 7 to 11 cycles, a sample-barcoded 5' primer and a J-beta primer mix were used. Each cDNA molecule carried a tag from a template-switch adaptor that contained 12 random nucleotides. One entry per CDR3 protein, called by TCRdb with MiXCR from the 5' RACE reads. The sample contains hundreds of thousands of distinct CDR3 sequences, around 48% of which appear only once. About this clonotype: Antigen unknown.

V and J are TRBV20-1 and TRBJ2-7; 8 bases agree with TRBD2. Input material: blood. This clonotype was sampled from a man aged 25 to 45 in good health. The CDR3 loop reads CSARQRGRSHEQYF. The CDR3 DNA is TGCAGTGCTAGACAGCGGGGGCGATCCCACGAGCAGTACTTC.